Given below is one TCR beta chain in context. The germline gives CDR1 SNHLY, CDR2 FYNNEI. The length of the CDR3 is 13 residues. Trimming took 9 bases from V and 0 from J, leaving 10 bases between them. This specimen comes from a study of blood T cell repertoires in COVID-19. Whole-study context: COVID-19 samples from acute and convalescent phases originated in the United States, Italy and Spain. In each case, the material was cDNA or gDNA derived from T cells, B-cell-depleted T cells, or PBMCs.

As originally analysed: For nucleated cells, counts were estimated from reference gene primer amplification. Sequenced by immunoSEQ multiplex PCR; TCRdb stores in-frame clones only, minus some. V, J and clone size reflect that table, while D and trimming were determined from the DNA. The sample lists 140,000 or so clones; approximately 90% were seen once. The TCR sequence derives from a woman aged 55-69 years with active COVID-19. The chain employs TRBV2 and TRBJ2-3, with D tentatively TRBD2 (6 bases). Specimen: peripheral blood. Written as DNA, the CDR3 is TGTGCCAGGACCGGGACTAGCACAGATACGCAGTATTTT. Protein sequence: CARTGTSTDTQYF.